This T cell receptor (beta chain) was recorded in a study of CD8 T cells in Susac syndrome. The CDR3 covers 16 residues. V was cut by 6 bases and J by 5 bases, with 22 bases left in between. Reverse transcription of roughly 0.5 to 1 ug RNA was performed with random hexamers. TCRdb reprocessed the immunoSEQ multiplex PCR reads with MiXCR, giving one entry per CDR3 protein. The repertoire holds more than 75,000 distinct CDR3 sequences, with around 94% as singletons. Sequenced input: CD8+ T cells from PBMCs. The receptor comes from a human donor in good health. J is TRBJ1-1 and V is TRBV12-3 or TRBV12-4; D is uncertain. CDR3 protein: CASSPYGVRDQTEAFF. DNA for the CDR3: TGTGCCAGCAGCCCCTACGGGGTGCGGGATCAAACTGAAGCTTTCTTT.